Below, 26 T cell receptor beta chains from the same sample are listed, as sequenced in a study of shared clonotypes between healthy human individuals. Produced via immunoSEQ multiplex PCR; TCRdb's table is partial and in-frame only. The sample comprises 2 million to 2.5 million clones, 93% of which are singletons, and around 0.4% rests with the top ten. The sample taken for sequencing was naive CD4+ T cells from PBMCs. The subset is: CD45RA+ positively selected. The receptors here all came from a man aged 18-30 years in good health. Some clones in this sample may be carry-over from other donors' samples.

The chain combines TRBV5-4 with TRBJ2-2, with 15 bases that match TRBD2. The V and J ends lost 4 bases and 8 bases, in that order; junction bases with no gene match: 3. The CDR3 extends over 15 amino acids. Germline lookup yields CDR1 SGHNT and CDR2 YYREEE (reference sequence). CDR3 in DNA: TGTGCCAGCAGCCGGACTAGCGGGAGGGCAGGGGAGCTGTTTTTT. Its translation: CASSRTSGRAGELFF.

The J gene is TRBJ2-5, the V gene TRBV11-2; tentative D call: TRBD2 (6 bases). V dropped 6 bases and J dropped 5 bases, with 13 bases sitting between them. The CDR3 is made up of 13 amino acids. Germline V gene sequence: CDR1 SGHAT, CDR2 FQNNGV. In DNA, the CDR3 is TGTGCCAGCAGGAAGGAGGGAAGGGAGACCCAGTACTTC. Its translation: CASRKEGRETQYF.

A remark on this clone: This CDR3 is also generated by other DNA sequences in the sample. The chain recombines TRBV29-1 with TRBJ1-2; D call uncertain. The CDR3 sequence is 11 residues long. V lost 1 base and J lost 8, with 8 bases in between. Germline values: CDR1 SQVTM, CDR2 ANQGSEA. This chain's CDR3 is CSVEGGYGYTF. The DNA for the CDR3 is TGCAGCGTTGAAGGAGGGTACGGCTACACCTTC.

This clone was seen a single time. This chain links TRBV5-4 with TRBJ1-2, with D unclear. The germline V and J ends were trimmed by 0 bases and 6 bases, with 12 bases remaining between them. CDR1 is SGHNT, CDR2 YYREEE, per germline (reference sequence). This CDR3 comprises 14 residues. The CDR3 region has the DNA TGTGCCAGCAGCTTGGCCGGGGAGGCACATGGCTACACCTTC. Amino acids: CASSLAGEAHGYTF. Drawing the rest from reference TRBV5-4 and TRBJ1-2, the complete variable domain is ETGVTQSPTHLIKTRGQQVTLRCSSQSGHNTVSWYQQALGQGPQFIFQYYREEENGRGNFPPRFSGLQFPNYSSELNVNALELDDSALYLCASSLAGEAHGYTFGSGTRLTVV.

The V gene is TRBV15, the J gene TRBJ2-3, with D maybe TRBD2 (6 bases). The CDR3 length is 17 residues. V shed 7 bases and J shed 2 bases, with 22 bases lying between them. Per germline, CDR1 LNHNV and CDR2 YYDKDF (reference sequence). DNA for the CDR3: TGTGCCACCACCCAGAACCTTGGAGGGAGCGCCACAGATACGCAGTATTTT. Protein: CATTQNLGGSATDTQYF.

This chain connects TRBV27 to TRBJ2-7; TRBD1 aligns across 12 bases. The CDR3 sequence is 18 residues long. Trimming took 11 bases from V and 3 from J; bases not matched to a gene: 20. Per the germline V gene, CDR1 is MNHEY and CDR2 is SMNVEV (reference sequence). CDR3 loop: CALLIRDRGRLRIYEQYF. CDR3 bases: TGTGCCTTGCTTATTCGGGACAGGGGGCGGCTTCGAATCTACGAGCAGTACTTC.

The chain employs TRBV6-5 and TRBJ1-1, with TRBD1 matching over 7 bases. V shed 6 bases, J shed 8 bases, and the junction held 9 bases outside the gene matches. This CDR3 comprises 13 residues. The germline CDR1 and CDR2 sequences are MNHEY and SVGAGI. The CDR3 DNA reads TGTGCCAGCAGAATACCGGGACAGCTAGAAGCTTTCTTT. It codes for CASRIPGQLEAFF.

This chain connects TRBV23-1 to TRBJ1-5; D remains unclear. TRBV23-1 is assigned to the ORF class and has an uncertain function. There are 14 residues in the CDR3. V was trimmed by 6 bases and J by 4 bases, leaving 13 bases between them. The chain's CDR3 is CASSLPRINQPQHF. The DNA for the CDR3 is TGCGCCAGCAGCCTCCCAAGGATTAATCAGCCCCAGCATTTT.

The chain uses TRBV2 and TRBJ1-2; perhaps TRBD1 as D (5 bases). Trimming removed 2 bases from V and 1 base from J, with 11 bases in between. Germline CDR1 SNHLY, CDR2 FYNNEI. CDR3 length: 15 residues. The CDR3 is CASSERQLLNYGYTF. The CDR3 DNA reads TGTGCCAGCAGTGAAAGACAGCTTCTTAACTATGGCTACACCTTC.

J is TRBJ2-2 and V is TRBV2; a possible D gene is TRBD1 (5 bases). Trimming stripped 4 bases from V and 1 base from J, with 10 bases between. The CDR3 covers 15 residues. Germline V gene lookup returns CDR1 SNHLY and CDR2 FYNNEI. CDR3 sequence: CASSAWGGNTGELFF. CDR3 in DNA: TGTGCCAGCAGTGCTTGGGGCGGGAACACCGGGGAGCTGTTTTTT. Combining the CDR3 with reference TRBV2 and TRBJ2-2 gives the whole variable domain EPEVTQTPSHQVTQMGQEVILRCVPISNHLYFYWYRQILGQKVEFLVSFYNNEISEKSEIFDDQFSVERPDGSNFTLKIRSTKLEDSAMYFCASSAWGGNTGELFFGEGSRLTVL.

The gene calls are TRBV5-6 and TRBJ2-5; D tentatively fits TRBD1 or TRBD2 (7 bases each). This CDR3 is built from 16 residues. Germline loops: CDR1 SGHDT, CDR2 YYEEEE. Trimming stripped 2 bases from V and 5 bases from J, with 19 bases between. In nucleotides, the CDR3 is TGTGCCAGCAGCTTAACGACAGGGAGGGTTGCGGAGACCCAGTACTTC. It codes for CASSLTTGRVAETQYF.

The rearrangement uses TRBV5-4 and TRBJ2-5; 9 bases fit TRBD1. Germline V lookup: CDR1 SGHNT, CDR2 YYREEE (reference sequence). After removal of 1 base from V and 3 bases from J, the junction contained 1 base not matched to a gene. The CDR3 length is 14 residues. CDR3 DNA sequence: TGTGCCAGCAGCTTGAGACAGGGGGAAGAGACCCAGTACTTC. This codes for CASSLRQGEETQYF.

The CDR3 nucleotides read TGTGCCAGCAGCGCTACAGGGACGAGCTCCTACAATGAGCAGTTCTTC. It encodes CASSATGTSSYNEQFF. The chain uses TRBV9 and TRBJ2-1, with a weak D call TRBD1 (6 bases). V was clipped by 3 bases and J by 0 bases, with 13 bases between them. Germline CDR1 is SGDLS and CDR2 is YYNGEE. The CDR3 is 16 amino acids.

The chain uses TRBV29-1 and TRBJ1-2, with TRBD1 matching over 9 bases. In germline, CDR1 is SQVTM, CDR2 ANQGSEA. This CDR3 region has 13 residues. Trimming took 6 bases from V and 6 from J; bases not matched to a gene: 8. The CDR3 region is CSVEPGQGHGYTF. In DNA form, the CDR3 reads TGCAGCGTCGAACCGGGACAGGGACATGGCTACACCTTC.

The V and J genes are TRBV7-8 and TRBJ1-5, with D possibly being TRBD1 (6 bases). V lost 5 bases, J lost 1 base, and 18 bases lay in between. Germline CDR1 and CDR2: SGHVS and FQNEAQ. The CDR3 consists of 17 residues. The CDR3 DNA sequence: TGTGCCAGCAGCATAGTAGGTGACAGGATAAGCAATCAGCCCCAGCATTTT. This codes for CASSIVGDRISNQPQHF.

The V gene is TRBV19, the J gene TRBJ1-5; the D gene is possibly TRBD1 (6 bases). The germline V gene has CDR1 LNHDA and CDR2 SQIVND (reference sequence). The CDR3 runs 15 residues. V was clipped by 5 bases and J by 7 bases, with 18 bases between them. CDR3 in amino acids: CASSELGGGDQPQHF. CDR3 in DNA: TGTGCCAGTAGTGAATTAGGGGGGGGAGACCAGCCCCAGCATTTT.

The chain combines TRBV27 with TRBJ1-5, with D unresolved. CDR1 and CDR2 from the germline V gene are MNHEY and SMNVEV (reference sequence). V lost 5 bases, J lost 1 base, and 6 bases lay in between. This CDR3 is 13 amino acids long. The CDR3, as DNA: TGTGCCAGCAGTGCGGGAAGCAATCAGCCCCAGCATTTT. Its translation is CASSAGSNQPQHF.

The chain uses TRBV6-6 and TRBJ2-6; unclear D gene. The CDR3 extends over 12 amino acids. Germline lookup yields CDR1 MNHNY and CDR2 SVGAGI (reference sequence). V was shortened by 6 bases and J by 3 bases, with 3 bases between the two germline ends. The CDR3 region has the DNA TGTGCCAGCAGGGATGGGGCCAACGTCCTGACTTTC. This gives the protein CASRDGANVLTF.

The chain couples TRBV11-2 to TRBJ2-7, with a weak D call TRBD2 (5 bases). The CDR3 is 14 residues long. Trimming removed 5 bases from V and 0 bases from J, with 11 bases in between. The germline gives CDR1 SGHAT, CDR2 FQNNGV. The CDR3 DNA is TGTGCCAGCAGCCGGGATTTGAGCTCCTACGAGCAGTACTTC. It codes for CASSRDLSSYEQYF.

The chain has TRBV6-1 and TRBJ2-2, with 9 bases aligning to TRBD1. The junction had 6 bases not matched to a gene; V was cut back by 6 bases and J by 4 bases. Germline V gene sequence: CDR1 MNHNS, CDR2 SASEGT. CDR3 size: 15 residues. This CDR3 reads CASRGQGRPTGELFF. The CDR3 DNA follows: TGTGCCAGCAGGGGACAGGGCCGTCCCACCGGGGAGCTGTTTTTT.

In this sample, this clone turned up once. CDR3 residues: CASSPGLSTYYEQYF. The CDR3 DNA reads as TGTGCCAGCAGCCCGGGACTATCTACTTACTACGAGCAGTACTTC. The gene calls are TRBV7-8 and TRBJ2-7, with TRBD2 matching 7 bases. Germline CDR1 reads SGHVS; CDR2 reads FQNEAQ. This CDR3 is built from 15 residues. J lost 3 bases, V lost 5 bases, and 10 bases had no gene match.

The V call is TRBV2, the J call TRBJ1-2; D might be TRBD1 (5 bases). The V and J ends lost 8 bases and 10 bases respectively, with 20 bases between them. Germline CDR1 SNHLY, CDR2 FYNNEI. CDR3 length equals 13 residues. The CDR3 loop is CASLGRYEGAYTF. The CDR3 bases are TGTGCCAGCTTGGGACGATACGAAGGGGCCTACACCTTC.

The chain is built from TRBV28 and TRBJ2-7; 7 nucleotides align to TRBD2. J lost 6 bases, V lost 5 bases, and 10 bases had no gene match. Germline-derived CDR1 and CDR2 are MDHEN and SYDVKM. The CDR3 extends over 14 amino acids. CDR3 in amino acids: CASSPGGSVREQYF. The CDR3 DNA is TGTGCCAGCAGTCCCGGGGGGTCCGTCCGCGAGCAGTACTTC.

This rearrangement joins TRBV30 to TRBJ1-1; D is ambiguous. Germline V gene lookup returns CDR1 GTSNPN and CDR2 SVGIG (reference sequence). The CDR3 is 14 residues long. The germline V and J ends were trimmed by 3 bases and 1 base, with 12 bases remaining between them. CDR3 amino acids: CAWSLGLRNTEAFF. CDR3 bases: TGTGCCTGGAGCCTGGGCCTTAGGAACACTGAAGCTTTCTTT. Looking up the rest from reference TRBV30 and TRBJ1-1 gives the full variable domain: SQTIHQWPATLVQPVGSPLSLECTVEGTSNPNLYWYRQAAGRGLQLLFYSVGIGQISSEVPQNLSASRPQDRQFILSSKKLLLSDSGFYLCAWSLGLRNTEAFFGQGTRLTVV.

CDR3 coding DNA: TGTGCCAGTGGACAGGGAGGGGGATCCTACGAGCAGTACTTC. As protein: CASGQGGGSYEQYF. The chain recombines TRBV28 with TRBJ2-7; D is perhaps TRBD1 (8 bases). The CDR3 runs 14 residues. Trimming pared 9 bases from V and 1 base from J, leaving 16 bases between. Germline V CDR1 and CDR2: MDHEN, SYDVKM.

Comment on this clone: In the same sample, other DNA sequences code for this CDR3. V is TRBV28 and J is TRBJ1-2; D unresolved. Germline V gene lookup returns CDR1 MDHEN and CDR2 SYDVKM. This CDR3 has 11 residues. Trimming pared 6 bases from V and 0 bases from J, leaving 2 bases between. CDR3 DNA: TGTGCCAGCAGCACTAACTATGGCTACACCTTC. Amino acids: CASSTNYGYTF.